This entry describes one T cell receptor (beta chain). Profiling relied on immunoSEQ multiplex PCR, and the TCRdb table lists in-frame clones only, not all of them. The sample has 93,000 or so clones, about 80% seen once; the top ten hold about 6.5%. The data derive from a study of glioma-infiltrating T cells after dendritic cell vaccination. Study summary: At biweekly intervals, patients got three intradermal dendritic cell vaccine injections.

Unmatched junction bases numbered 7, after V lost 5 bases and J lost 7 bases. Germline V gives CDR1 LNHDA, CDR2 SQIVND (reference sequence). The CDR3 spans 15 residues. The gene calls are TRBV19 and TRBJ1-4; 10 bases align to TRBD1. Here the sequenced sample was blood, taken before dendritic cell vaccination. This TCR came from a human donor with glioblastoma. CDR3 in DNA: TGTGCCAGTAGTTCTTTGGGGGACAGGGGTGAAAAACTGTTTTTT. Translated: CASSSLGDRGEKLFF.